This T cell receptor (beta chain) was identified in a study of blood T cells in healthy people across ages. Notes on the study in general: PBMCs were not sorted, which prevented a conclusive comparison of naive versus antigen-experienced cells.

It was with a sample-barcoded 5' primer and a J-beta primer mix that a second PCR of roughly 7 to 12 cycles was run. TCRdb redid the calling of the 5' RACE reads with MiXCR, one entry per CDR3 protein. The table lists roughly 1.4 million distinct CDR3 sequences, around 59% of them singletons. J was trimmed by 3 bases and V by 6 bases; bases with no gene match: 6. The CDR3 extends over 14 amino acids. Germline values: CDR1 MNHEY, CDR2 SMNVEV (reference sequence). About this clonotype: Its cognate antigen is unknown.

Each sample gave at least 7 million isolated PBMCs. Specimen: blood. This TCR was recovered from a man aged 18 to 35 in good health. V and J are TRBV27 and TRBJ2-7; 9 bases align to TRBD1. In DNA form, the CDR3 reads TGTGCCAGCAGGCCTGGACAGGGGAACTACGAGCAGTACTTC. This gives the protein CASRPGQGNYEQYF.